These 14 T cell receptor beta chains share one sample of origin, sequenced in a study of T cell changes during pregnancy in multiple sclerosis. The table came from immunoSEQ multiplex PCR; TCRdb's copy has only in-frame clones and leaves some out. The sample shows tens of thousands of clones, 91% of them seen only once. Here the sequenced sample was peripheral blood, taken in the second trimester of pregnancy. Receptor source: a female donor with multiple sclerosis, enrolled in a pregnancy study.

This chain connects TRBV5-4 to TRBJ1-1; unclear D gene. The V end lost 5 bases, the J end lost 3 bases, and 11 bases lay between the germline ends. CDR1 SGHNT and CDR2 YYREEE come from the germline V gene (reference sequence). The CDR3 extends over 13 amino acids. CDR3 in DNA: TGTGCCAGCAGGTCGTTGCCGGACACTGAAGCTTTCTTT. This translates into CASRSLPDTEAFF.

This chain joins TRBV4-3 and TRBJ1-2; a weak D match, TRBD1 (6 bases). Per germline, CDR1 LGHNA and CDR2 YSLEER. The CDR3 is made up of 14 amino acids. V lost 1 base, J lost 8 bases, and 14 bases lay in between. CDR3 loop: CASSQAYWGGGYTF. The CDR3 DNA sequence: TGCGCCAGCAGCCAAGCCTATTGGGGGGGCGGCTACACCTTC.

The chain employs TRBV30 and TRBJ1-3; 9 bases fit TRBD1. The CDR3 covers 16 residues. After removal of 5 bases from V and 0 bases from J, the junction contained 8 bases not matched to a gene. Germline V gene sequence: CDR1 GTSNPN, CDR2 SVGIG (reference sequence). The CDR3 sequence: CAWSQGAVNSGNTIYF. The DNA of the CDR3 is TGTGCCTGGTCACAGGGGGCCGTAAACTCTGGAAACACCATATATTTT.

This chain joins TRBV18 and TRBJ2-1, with TRBD2 matching 7 bases. CDR3 length: 13 amino acids. With 0 bases clipped from V and 14 bases from J, the junction kept 7 bases outside the gene matches. The germline V gene encodes CDR1 KGHSH and CDR2 LQKENI. The chain's CDR3 is CASSPPSGIGEFF. CDR3 nucleotide sequence: TGTGCCAGCTCACCACCGAGCGGGATTGGGGAGTTCTTC.

J is TRBJ1-4 and V is TRBV9; 11 bases are a match to TRBD1. Germline lookup yields CDR1 SGDLS and CDR2 YYNGEE. This CDR3 is built from 15 residues. The V segment lost 4 bases and the J segment 8 bases; nucleotides outside the gene matches: 7. In DNA, the CDR3 is TGTGCCAGCAGCTCACGTGGGACAGGGGGGGAAAAACTGTTTTTT. Translation: CASSSRGTGGEKLFF.

This clone was counted a single time. The chain combines TRBV4-3 with TRBJ2-1, with D tentatively TRBD2 (6 bases). Trimming cost V 3 bases and J 4 bases, with 16 bases left between them. Looked up from germline, CDR1 is LGHNA and CDR2 is YSLEER. CDR3 length equals 16 residues. The CDR3 DNA sequence: TGCGCCAGCAGCCAGGGAACGGGACTCCCGTACAATGAGCAGTTCTTC. Its protein product is CASSQGTGLPYNEQFF.

CDR3 residues: CASSPGLAGAGEQFF. DNA of the CDR3: TGTGCCAGCAGCCCCGGACTAGCGGGGGCGGGGGAGCAGTTCTTC. The chain carries TRBV7-3 and TRBJ2-1, with TRBD2 matching over 13 bases. Looked up from germline, CDR1 is SGHTA and CDR2 is FQGTGA. With 5 bases clipped from V and 10 bases from J, the junction kept 8 bases outside the gene matches. The CDR3 consists of 15 residues.

This clone was seen a single time. J is TRBJ2-3 and V is TRBV4-2; 10 bases agree with TRBD2. Germline V gene data show CDR1 as LGHNA and CDR2 as YNFKEQ. Trimming removed 2 bases from V and 1 base from J; junction bases left unmatched: 3. The CDR3 spans 16 residues. The CDR3 reads CASSQPTSGGTDTQYF. The CDR3 nucleotides read TGTGCCAGCAGCCAACCCACTAGCGGGGGCACAGATACGCAGTATTTT.

This chain joins TRBV6-5 and TRBJ1-2; D may be TRBD1 (6 bases). Between the trimmed V and J ends, which lost 8 bases and 4 bases, there was a span of 17 bases. The V gene's germline CDR1 is MNHEY and CDR2 SVGAGI. The CDR3 is 14 amino acids. CDR3 region: CASAAVDRIYGYTF. The CDR3 coding sequence is TGTGCCAGCGCCGCTGTTGACAGGATCTATGGCTACACCTTC.

This chain uses TRBV29-1 with TRBJ1-3; 7 bases are a match to TRBD1. The J segment lost 4 bases and the V segment lost 6 bases, leaving 9 bases of the junction unmatched. CDR1 SQVTM and CDR2 ANQGSEA come from the germline V gene. The CDR3 is 14 residues long. The CDR3 is CSVAGTALGNTIYF. CDR3 DNA sequence: TGCAGCGTGGCCGGGACAGCGTTGGGAAACACCATATATTTT.

The chain links TRBV7-6 to TRBJ2-7; 8 nucleotides match TRBD1. This CDR3 spans 19 amino acids. Germline V gives CDR1 SGHVS, CDR2 FNYEAQ. V trimming: 1 base; J trimming: 0 bases; junction bases outside the gene matches: 14. The CDR3 loop reads CASSLVAGTGRGRSYEQYF. In nucleotides, the CDR3 is TGTGCCAGCAGCTTAGTTGCCGGGACAGGAAGGGGTCGCTCCTACGAGCAGTACTTC.

This clone occurred a few times. J is TRBJ1-1 and V is TRBV7-3, with D possibly matching TRBD1 (5 bases). Germline V gives CDR1 SGHTA, CDR2 FQGTGA. The CDR3 is 13 amino acids. V lost 2 bases and J 9 bases, leaving 13 bases between the germline ends. The CDR3 loop is CASSLLSGNQAFF. DNA of the CDR3: TGTGCCAGCAGCTTACTCTCAGGGAATCAAGCTTTCTTT.

The gene calls are TRBV6-1 and TRBJ2-5; possible D gene TRBD2, 5 bases. The V and J ends lost 6 bases and 0 bases respectively, with 8 bases between them. Germline V lookup: CDR1 MNHNS, CDR2 SASEGT. The CDR3 sequence is 13 residues long. The CDR3 region is CASRTLDQETQYF. In DNA, the CDR3 is TGTGCCAGCAGAACACTAGACCAAGAGACCCAGTACTTC.

The J gene is TRBJ1-2, the V gene TRBV2; 7 bases agree with TRBD1. Germline V CDR1 and CDR2: SNHLY, FYNNEI. CDR3 length equals 13 residues. Unmatched junction bases numbered 6, after V lost 4 bases and J lost 7 bases. The CDR3 region has the DNA TGTGCCAGCAGTGTGTGGCAGGGGGTTGGCTACACCTTC. It specifies CASSVWQGVGYTF.